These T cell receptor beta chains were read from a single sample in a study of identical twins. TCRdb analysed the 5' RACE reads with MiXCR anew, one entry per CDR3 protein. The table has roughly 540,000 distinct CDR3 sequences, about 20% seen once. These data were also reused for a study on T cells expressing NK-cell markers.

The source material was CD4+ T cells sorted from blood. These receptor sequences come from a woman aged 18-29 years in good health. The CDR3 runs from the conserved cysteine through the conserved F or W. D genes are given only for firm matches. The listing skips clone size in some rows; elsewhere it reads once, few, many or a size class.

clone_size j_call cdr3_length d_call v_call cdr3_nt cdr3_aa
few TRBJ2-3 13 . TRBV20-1 TGCAGTGTTGGGGGCCTGTATACAGATACGCAGTATTTT CSVGGLYTDTQYF
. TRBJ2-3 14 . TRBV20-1 TGCAGTGCTTCGGCCCCTGAACCCACAGATACGCAGTATTTT CSASAPEPTDTQYF
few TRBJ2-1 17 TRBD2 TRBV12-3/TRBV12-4 TGTGCCAGCAGTTTAGCTGGGACTAGCGGGGGGGGCAATGAGCAGTTCTTC CASSLAGTSGGGNEQFF
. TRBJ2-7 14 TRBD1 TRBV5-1 TGCGCCAGCAGCTCAGGACAGGGAGGAGGCGAGCAGTACTTC CASSSGQGGGEQYF
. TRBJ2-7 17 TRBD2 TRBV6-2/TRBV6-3 TGTGCCAGCAGTTACGAAATAGCGGGAGGGACCGCCTACGAGCAGTACTTC CASSYEIAGGTAYEQYF
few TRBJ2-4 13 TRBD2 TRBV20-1 TGCAGTGCTATAGCGGGGGGGCCGAACATTCAGTACTTC CSAIAGGPNIQYF
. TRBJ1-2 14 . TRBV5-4 TGTGCCAGCAGCTTGGCCGAGGGACTCTATGGCTACACCTTC CASSLAEGLYGYTF
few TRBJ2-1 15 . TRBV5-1 TGCGCCAGCAGCTTGGAACAGGGCGGCTGGAATGAGCAGTTCTTC CASSLEQGGWNEQFF
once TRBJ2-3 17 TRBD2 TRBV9 TGTGCCAGCAGCGGGGGGAGGGTAGCGGGGTGGACAGATACGCAGTATTTT CASSGGRVAGWTDTQYF
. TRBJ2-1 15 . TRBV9 TGTGCCAGCAGCGTAGTGGGGCTCTCCTACAATGAGCAGTTCTTC CASSVVGLSYNEQFF
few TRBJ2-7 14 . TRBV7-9 TGTGCCAGCAGCGGAAATCTGGGGATCCACGAGCAGTACTTC CASSGNLGIHEQYF
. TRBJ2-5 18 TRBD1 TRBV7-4 TGTGCCAGCTGCCGGACAGGGCTGGCAGTAGTGCTCGGGGAGACCCAGTACTTC CASCRTGLAVVLGETQYF
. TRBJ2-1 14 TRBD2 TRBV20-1 TGCAGTGCTAGTGGTCCAGCGGGAGTCGATGAGCAGTTCTTC CSASGPAGVDEQFF
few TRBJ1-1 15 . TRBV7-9 TGTGCCAGCAGCTTAGCCAATCCGCCGGACACTGAAGCTTTCTTT CASSLANPPDTEAFF
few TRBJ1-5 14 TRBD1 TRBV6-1 TGTGCCAGCACCTTGGACAGGCGCAATCAGCCCCAGCATTTT CASTLDRRNQPQHF
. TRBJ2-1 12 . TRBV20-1 TGCAGTGCTCGCCGGACCTACAATGAGCAGTTCTTC CSARRTYNEQFF
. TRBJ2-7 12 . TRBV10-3 TGTGCCATCAGTGAATCCCCCGGGCTGCAGTACTTC CAISESPGLQYF